This T cell receptor (beta chain) was captured in a study of blood T cell repertoires in COVID-19 (TCRdb year 2020). With respect to the entire study: Samples covering the acute and convalescent phases of COVID-19 were provided by collaborators in the United States, Italy and Spain. The repertoires were made available in a free public database intended to serve as a resource for research on the immune response to SARS-CoV-2. Where HLA class I and class II types were available, the types were taken from metadata supplied by the sample provider, not from assay-based typing. The sample metadata nearly always contained a de-identified subject ID, COVID-19 status, age in years and sex. Deeply sampled blood TCRbeta repertoires from subjects exposed to, actively infected with, or recovered from COVID-19 were included in the dataset. The prospective study material was composed of cDNA or gDNA derived from T cells, B-cell-depleted T cells, or PBMCs. Samples came from the ongoing ImmuneRACE study (first 160 participants) plus 1,254 subjects from 6 global collaborators. Overall study results and their limits: The amount of clinical and demographic metadata varied by source and participant and was provided uncurated.

The immunoSEQ Assay, a bias-controlled multiplex PCR, was used to amplify TCRbeta CDR3 regions from genomic DNA. Per the original workflow: Within the assay, amplification of reference gene primers was used to estimate how many nucleated cells each sample contained. Sequence reads were collapsed and filtered to measure the absolute abundance of every unique TCRbeta CDR3 rearrangement. For each sample, productive Simpson clonality was calculated by taking the square root of Simpson's diversity index across productive rearrangements. TCRdb carries this immuneACCESS record with in-frame sequences only. Its versions omit some clonotypes, under half of them owing to an unresolved V gene in the studies checked, with the rest unexplained. V, J and clone size are taken as reported in that table, and D and trimming were inferred from the DNA itself. The sample profile shows some 220,000 clones; 83% of them were found once. The ten largest make up 0.95% to 1.5% of the sample.

This clone occurred a few times. Its binding antigen is unknown. Base quality data are lacking; no much larger clone is found one base away. One collaborating source in Seattle enrolled patients during active infection and followed them longitudinally through the course of disease. Collaborating institutions collected whole blood in K2EDTA tubes following their own protocols. For TCRbeta analysis, collaborator samples were shipped as frozen whole blood, as isolated PBMCs, or as DNA extracted from either sample type. Sequences were obtained from peripheral blood. The TCR comes from a woman in her 30s with COVID-19, enrolled during active disease.

CDR3 region: CASSLATSGRADTQYF. In nucleotide form, the sequence is TGCGCCAGCAGCTTGGCGACTAGCGGGAGGGCAGATACGCAGTATTTT. In this chain, TRBV5-1 is recombined with TRBJ2-3, with TRBD2 matching 14 junction bases. V has 0 bases trimmed and J has 4 bases trimmed; junction bases matching no gene number 1. CDR1 SGHRS and CDR2 YFSETQ are derived from the germline V gene. From cysteine to phenylalanine, the CDR3 is 16 amino acids long. Only the CDR3 part of the read is kept: 48 bases, read in frame from the first base. The CDR3, completed at both ends by the reference TRBV5-1 and TRBJ2-3 genes, gives the full variable domain KAGVTQTPRYLIKTRGQQVTLSCSPISGHRSVSWYQQTPGQGLQFLFEYFSETQRNKGNFPGRFSGRQFSNSRSEMNVSTLELGDSALYLCASSLATSGRADTQYFGPGTRLTVL.